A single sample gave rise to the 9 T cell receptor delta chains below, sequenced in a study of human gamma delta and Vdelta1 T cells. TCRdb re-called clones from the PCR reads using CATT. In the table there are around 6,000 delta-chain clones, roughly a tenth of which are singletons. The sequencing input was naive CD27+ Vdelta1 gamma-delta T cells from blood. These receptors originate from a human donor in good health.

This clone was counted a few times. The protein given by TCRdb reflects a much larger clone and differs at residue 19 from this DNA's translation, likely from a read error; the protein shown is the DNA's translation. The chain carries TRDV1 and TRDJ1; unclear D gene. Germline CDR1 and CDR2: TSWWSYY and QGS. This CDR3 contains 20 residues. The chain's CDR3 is CALGDSPRLLTQSLTYKLTF. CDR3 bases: TGTGCTCTTGGGGACTCCCCACGACTCCTTACTCAGTCCCTTACCTATAAACTCACCTTT.

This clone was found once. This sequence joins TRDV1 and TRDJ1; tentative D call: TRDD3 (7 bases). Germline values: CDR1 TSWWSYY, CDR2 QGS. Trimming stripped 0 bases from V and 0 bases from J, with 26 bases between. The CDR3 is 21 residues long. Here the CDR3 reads CALGELPFRRPGGPYTDKLIF. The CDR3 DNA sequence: TGTGCTCTTGGGGAACTTCCCTTCCGTCGTCCTGGGGGCCCTTACACCGATAAACTCATCTTT.

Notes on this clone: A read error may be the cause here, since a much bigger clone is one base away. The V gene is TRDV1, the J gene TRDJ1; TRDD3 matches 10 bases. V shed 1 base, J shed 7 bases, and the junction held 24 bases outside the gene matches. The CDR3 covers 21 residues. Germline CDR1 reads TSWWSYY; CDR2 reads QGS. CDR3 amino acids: CALGERTALPTRTGGSSKLIF. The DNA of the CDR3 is TGTGCTCTTGGGGAACGAACAGCGCTTCCTACTCGTACTGGGGGATCAAGTAAACTCATCTTT.

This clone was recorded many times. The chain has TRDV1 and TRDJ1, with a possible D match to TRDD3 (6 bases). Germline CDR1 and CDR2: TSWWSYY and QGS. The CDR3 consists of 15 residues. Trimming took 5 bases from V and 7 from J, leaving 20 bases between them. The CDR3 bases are TGTGCTCTTGGGCGCAAGGTGAGGATACCCTCTAAACTCATCTTT. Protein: CALGRKVRIPSKLIF.

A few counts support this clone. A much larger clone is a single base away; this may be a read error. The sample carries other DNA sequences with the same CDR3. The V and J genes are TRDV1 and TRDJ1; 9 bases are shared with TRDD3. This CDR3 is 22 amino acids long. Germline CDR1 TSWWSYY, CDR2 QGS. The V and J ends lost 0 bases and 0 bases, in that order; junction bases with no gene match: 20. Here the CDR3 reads CALGELRLPYWGTRPYTDKLIF. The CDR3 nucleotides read TGTGCTCTTGGGGAACTTCGGCTTCCCTACTGGGGGACCCGTCCGTACACCGATAAACTCATCTTT.

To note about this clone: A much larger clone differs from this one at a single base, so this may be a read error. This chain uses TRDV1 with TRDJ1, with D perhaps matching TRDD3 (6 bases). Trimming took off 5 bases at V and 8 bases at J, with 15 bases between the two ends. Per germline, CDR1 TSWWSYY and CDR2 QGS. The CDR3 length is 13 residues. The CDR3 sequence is CALGNPGGSKLIF. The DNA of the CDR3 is TGTGCTCTTGGGAATCCGGGGGGAAGCAAACTCATCTTT.

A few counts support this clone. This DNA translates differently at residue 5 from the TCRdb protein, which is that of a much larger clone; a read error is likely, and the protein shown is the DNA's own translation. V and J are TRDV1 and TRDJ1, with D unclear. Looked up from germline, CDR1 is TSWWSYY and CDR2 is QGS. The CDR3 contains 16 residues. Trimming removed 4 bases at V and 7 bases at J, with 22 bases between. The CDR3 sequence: CALGGLSRLRPIKLIF. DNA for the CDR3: TGTGCTCTTGGGGGACTTTCCCGGCTGAGACCGATTAAACTCATCTTT.

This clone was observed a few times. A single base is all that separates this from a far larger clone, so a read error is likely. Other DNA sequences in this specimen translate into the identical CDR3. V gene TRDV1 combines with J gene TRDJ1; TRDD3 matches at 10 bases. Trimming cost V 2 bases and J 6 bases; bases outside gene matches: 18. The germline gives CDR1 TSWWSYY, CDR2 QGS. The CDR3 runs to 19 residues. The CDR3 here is CALGELNRAQRGIRYKLIF. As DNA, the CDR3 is TGTGCTCTTGGGGAATTAAATCGTGCCCAGAGGGGGATACGTTATAAACTCATCTTT.

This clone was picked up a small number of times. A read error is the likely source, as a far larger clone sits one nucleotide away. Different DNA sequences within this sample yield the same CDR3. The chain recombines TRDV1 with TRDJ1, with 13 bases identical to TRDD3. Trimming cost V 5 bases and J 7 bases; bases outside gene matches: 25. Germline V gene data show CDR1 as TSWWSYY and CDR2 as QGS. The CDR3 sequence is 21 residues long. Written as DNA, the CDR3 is TGTGCTCTTGGGCCCGCCTTCCGGACTGGGGGATACGCTTTTCCGATGGGTAAACTCATCTTT. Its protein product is CALGPAFRTGGYAFPMGKLIF.